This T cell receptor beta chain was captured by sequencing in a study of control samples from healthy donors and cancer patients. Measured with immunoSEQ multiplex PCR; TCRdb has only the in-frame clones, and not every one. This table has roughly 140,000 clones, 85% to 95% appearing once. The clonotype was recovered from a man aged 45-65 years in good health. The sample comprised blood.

CDR3 nucleotide sequence: TGTGCCAGCAGTTTCGATGACCGCATAGGTTCACCCCTCCACTTT. Protein sequence: CASSFDDRIGSPLHF. The genes are TRBV28 and TRBJ1-6; D not certain. V gave up 3 bases and J gave up 9 bases, with 15 bases separating them. Germline assignment: CDR1 MDHEN and CDR2 SYDVKM. The CDR3 loop spans 15 amino acids.